This TCR beta chain appears in the sequencing data of a study of T cell responses to AZD1222 COVID-19 vaccine. Researchers grouped second doses given at about 4 or about 12 weeks into one pool. Of note for this clone: Its antigen is currently unknown.

TCRdb keeps only in-frame clones here, not all; method: immunoSEQ multiplex PCR. This sample has approximately 30,000 clones, with over 75% found just once. Study conclusions and caveats: Spike-wide coverage was observed for vaccine-associated CD4 TCRs, with dominant responses at 160-218 and 743-854. Donors were chiefly white British, with a greater number of females, and clonal diversity was perhaps underestimated. The breadth and depth of Spike-specific TCRs increased once two AZD1222 doses had been given.

V lost 3 bases to trimming and J lost 4 bases, with 13 bases between them. Germline V CDR1 and CDR2: KGHSH, LQKENI. The CDR3 consists of 14 residues. The sequence derives from an adult who received the AZD1222 COVID-19 vaccine. The sequencing used peripheral blood, collected 28 days after the second AZD1222 dose. This chain uses TRBV18 with TRBJ2-7; either TRBD1 or TRBD2 may supply D (5 bases each). This CDR3 reads CASSPGVDRYEQYF. The CDR3 nucleotides read TGTGCCAGCTCACCGGGGGTGGATCGATACGAGCAGTACTTC.